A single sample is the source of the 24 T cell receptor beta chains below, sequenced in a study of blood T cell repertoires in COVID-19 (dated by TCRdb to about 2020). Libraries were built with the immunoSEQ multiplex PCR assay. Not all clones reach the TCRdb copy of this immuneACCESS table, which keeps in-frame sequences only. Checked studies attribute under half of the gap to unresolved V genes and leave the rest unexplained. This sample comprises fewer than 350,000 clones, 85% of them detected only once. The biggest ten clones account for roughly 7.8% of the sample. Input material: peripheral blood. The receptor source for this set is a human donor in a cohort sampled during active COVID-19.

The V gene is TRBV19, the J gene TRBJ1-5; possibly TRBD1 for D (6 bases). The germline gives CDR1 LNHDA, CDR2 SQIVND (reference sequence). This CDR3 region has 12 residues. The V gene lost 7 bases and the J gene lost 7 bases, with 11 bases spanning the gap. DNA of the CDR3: TGTGCCAGTACAGGGGTGGGACAGCCCCAGCATTTT. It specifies CASTGVGQPQHF.

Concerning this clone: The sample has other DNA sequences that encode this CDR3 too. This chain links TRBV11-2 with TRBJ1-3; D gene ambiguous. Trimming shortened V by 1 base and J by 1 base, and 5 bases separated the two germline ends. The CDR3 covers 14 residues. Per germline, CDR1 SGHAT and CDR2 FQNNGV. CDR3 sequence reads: CASSLGASGNTIYF. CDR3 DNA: TGTGCCAGCAGCTTAGGAGCATCTGGAAACACCATATATTTT.

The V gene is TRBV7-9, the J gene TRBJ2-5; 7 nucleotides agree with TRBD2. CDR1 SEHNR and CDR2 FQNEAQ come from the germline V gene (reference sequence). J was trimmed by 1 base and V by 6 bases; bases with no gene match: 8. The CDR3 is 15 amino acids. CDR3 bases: TGTGCCAGCAGAGCAGCGGGGCGTCCCCAAGAGACCCAGTACTTC. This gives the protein CASRAAGRPQETQYF. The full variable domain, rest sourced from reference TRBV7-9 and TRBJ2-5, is DTGVSQNPRHKITKRGQNVTFRCDPISEHNRLYWYRQTLGQGPEFLTYFQNEAQLEKSRLLSDRFSAERPKGSFSTLEIQRTEQGDSAMYLCASRAAGRPQETQYFGPGTRLLVL.

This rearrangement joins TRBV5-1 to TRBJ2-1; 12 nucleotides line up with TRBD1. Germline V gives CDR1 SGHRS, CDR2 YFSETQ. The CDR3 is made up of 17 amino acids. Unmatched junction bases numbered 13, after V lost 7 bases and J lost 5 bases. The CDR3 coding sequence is TGCGCCAGCGCGAGGGACAGGGGGCGCGCGGTAGACAATGAGCAGTTCTTC. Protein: CASARDRGRAVDNEQFF.

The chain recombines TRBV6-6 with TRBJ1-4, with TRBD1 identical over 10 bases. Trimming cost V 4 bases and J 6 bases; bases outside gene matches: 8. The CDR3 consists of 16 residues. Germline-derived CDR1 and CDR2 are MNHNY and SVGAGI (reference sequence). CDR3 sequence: CASSSNSGTGDEKLFF. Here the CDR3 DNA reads TGTGCCAGCAGTTCGAACTCCGGGACAGGGGATGAAAAACTGTTTTTT.

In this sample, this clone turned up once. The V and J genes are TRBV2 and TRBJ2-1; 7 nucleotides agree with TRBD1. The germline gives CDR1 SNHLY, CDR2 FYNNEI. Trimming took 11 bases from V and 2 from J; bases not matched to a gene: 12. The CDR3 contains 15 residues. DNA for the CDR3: TGTGCCCTCGTTTGGAAACAGGGGACCTACAATGAGCAGTTCTTC. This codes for CALVWKQGTYNEQFF.

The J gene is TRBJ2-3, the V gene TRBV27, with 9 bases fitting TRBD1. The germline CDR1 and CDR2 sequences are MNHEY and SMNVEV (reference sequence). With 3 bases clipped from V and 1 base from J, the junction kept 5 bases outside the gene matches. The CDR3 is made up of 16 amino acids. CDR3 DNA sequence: TGTGCCAGCAGTTTTCGGGACAGGGTTCGCACAGATACGCAGTATTTT. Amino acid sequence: CASSFRDRVRTDTQYF.

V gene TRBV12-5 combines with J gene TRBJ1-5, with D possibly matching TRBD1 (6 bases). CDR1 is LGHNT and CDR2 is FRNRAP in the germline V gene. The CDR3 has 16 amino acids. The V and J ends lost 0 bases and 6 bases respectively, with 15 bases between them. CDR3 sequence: CASGLVLGGQGQPQHF. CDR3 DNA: TGTGCTAGTGGTTTGGTATTGGGGGGGCAAGGTCAGCCCCAGCATTTT.

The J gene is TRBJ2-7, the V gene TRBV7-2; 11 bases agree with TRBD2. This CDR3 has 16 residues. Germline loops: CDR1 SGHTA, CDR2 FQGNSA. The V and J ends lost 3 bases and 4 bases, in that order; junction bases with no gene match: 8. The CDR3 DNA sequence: TGTGCCAGCAGCTTGCAGACTAGCGGGGTTGGTTACGAGCAGTACTTC. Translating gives CASSLQTSGVGYEQYF.

The CDR3 DNA reads as TGTGCCAGCAGCTACTCGGGAGAATATGGCTACACCTTC. Amino acids: CASSYSGEYGYTF. The chain couples TRBV14 to TRBJ1-2; D is unresolved. Germline CDR1 reads SGHDN; CDR2 reads FVKESK. With 5 bases removed from V and 5 bases from J, the gap between germline ends came to 12 bases. The CDR3 length is 13 residues.

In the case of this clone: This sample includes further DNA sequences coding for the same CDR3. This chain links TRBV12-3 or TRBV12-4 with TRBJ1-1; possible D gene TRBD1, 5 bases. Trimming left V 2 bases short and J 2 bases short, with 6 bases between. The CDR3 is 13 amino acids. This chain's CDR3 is CASSLQGNTEAFF. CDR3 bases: TGTGCCAGCAGTTTACAGGGTAACACTGAAGCTTTCTTT.

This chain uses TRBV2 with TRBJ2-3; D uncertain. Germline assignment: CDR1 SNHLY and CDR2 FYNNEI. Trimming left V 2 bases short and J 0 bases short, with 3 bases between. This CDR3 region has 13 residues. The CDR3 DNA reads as TGTGCCAGCAGTGAACTGAGCACAGATACGCAGTATTTT. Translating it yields CASSELSTDTQYF.

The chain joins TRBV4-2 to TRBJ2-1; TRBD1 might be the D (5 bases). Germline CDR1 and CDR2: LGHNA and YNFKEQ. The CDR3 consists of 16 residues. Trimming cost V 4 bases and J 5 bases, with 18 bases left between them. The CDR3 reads CASSPAGSSQNNEQFF. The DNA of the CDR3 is TGTGCCAGCAGCCCAGCAGGGTCCAGCCAAAACAATGAGCAGTTCTTC.

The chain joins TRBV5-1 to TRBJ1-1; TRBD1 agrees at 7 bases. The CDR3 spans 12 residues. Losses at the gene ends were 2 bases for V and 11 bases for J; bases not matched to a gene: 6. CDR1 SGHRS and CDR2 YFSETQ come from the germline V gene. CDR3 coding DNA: TGCGCCAGCAGCTTCGGACAGGAGGAGGCTTTCTTT. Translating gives CASSFGQEEAFF.

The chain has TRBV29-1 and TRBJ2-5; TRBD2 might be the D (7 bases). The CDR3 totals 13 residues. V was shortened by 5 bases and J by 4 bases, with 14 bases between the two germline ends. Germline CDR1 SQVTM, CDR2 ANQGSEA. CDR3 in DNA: TGCAGCGTTCGAGGGGGGGGTATAGAGACCCAGTACTTC. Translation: CSVRGGGIETQYF.

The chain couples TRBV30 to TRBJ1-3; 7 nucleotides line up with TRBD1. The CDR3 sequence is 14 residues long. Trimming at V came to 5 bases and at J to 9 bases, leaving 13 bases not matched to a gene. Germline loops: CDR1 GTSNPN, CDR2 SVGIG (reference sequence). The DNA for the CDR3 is TGTGCCTGGGCTGCCAGGGGGGCTTATGGCACCATATATTTT. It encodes CAWAARGAYGTIYF.

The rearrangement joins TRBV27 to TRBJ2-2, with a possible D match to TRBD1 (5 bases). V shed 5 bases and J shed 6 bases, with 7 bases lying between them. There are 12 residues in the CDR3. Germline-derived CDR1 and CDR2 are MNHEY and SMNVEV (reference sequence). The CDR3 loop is CASSPQAGELFF. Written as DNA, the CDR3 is TGTGCCAGCAGTCCACAGGCCGGGGAGCTGTTTTTT.

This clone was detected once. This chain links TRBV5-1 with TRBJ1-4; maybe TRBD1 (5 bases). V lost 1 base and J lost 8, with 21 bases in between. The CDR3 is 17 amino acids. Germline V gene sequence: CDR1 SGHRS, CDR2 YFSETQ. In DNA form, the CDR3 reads TGCGCCAGCAGCTTGAGTGGTTCGGGGACTGCTAGCGAAAAACTGTTTTTT. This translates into CASSLSGSGTASEKLFF.

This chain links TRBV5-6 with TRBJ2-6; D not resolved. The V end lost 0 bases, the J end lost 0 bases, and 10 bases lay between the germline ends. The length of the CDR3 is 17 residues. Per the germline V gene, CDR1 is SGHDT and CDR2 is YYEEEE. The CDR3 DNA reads TGTGCCAGCAGCTTGGGTCGTGCCTACTCTGGGGCCAACGTCCTGACTTTC. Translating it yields CASSLGRAYSGANVLTF.

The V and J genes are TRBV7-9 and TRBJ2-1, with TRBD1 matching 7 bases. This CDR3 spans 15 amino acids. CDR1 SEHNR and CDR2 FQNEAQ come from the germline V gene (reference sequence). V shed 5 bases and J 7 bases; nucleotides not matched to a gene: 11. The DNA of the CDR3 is TGTGCCAGCAGCCACGGGACAGCAAAGGGAAATGAGCAGTTCTTC. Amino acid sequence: CASSHGTAKGNEQFF.

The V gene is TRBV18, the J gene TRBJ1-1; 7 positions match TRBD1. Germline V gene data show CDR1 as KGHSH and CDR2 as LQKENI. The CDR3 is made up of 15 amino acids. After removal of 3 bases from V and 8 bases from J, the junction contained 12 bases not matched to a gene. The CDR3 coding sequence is TGTGCCAGCTCACCCCGGACAGGTGGAGACGGAGAAGCTTTCTTT. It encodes CASSPRTGGDGEAFF.

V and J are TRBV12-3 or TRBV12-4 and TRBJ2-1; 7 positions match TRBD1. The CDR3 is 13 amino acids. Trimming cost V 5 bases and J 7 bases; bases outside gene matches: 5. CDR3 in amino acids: CASSLEQGNEQFF. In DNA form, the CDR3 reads TGTGCCAGCAGTCTTGAACAGGGGAATGAGCAGTTCTTC.

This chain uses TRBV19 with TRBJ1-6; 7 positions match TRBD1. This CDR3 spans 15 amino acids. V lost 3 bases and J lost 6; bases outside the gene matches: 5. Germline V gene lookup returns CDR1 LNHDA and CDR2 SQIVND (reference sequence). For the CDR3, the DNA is TGTGCCAGTAGTATGTCCCGGGACAGTAATTCACCCCTCCACTTT. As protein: CASSMSRDSNSPLHF.

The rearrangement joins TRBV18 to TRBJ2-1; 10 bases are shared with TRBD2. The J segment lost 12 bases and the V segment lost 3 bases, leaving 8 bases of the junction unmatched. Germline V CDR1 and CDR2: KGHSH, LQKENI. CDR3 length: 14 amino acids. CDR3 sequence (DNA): TGTGCCAGCTCACCCCAGCGGGGGGGCCTCGGGCAGTTCTTC. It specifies CASSPQRGGLGQFF.